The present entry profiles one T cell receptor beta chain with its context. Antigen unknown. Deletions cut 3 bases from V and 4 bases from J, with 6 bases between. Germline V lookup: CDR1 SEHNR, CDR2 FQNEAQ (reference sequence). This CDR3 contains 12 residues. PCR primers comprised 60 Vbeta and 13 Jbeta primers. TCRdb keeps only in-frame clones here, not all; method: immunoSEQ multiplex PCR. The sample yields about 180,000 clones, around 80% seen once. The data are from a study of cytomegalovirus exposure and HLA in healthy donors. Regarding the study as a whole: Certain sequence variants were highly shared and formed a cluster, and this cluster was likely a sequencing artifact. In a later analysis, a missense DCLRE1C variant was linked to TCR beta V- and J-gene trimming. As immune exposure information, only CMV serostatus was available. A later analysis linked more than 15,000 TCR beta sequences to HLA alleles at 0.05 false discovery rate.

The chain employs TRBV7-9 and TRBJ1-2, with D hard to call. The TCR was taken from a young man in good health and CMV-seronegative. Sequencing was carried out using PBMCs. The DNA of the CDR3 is TGTGCCAGCAGCTTGCGTACCTATGGCTACACCTTC. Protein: CASSLRTYGYTF.